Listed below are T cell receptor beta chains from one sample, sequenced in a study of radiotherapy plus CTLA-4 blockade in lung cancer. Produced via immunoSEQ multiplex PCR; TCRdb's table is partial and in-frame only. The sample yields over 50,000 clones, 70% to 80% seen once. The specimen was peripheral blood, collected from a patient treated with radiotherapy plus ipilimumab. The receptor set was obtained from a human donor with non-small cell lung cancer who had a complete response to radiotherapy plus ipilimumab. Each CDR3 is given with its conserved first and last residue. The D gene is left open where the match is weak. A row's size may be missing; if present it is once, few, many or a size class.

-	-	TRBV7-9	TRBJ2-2	CASSLIELFTGELFF	TGTGCCAGCAGCTTGATAGAATTGTTTACCGGGGAGCTGTTTTTT
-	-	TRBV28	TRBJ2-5	CASSFRETQYF	TGTGCCAGCAGTTTCAGAGAGACCCAGTACTTC
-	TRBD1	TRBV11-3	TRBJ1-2	CASSQGVGGYTF	TGTGCCAGCAGCCAGGGGGTAGGCGGCTACACCTTC
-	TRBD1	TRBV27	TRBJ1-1	CASSSDRGRVAFF	TGTGCCAGCAGTTCGGACAGGGGGCGGGTAGCTTTCTTT
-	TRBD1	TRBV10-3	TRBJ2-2	CAITPGGASGELFF	TGTGCCATCACCCCAGGGGGCGCGTCCGGGGAGCTGTTTTTT
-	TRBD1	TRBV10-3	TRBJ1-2	CAITRQGDGYTF	TGTGCCATCACCCGACAGGGGGATGGCTACACCTTC
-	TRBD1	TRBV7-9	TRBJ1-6	CASSSGTDSSPLHF	TGTGCCAGCAGCTCCGGGACAGATAGTTCACCCCTCCACTTT
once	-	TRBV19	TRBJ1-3	CASSMSGAGNTIYF	TGTGCCAGTAGTATGTCAGGGGCTGGAAACACCATATATTTT
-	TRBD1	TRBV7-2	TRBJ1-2	CASSLSRDREFNYGYTF	TGTGCCAGCAGCCTTTCCCGGGACAGAGAGTTTAACTATGGCTACACCTTC
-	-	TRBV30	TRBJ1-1	CAWSADLNTEAFF	TGTGCCTGGAGTGCGGACTTGAACACTGAAGCTTTCTTT
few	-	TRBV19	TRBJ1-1	CASSSEGDLSPGTEAFF	TGTGCCAGTAGTTCCGAAGGCGACCTCTCTCCCGGGACTGAAGCTTTCTTT
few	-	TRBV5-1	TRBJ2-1	CASSAGLPSSSYNEQFF	TGCGCCAGCAGCGCGGGACTTCCCTCCAGCTCCTACAATGAGCAGTTCTTC
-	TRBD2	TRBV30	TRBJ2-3	CAWRERGFTDTQYF	TGTGCCTGGAGGGAGCGGGGATTCACAGATACGCAGTATTTT
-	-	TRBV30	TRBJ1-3	CAWRKTGTRSGNTIYF	TGTGCCTGGAGAAAAACCGGGACTCGCTCTGGAAACACCATATATTTT
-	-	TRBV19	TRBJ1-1	CASSPGLNTEAFF	TGTGCCAGTAGCCCAGGCTTGAACACTGAAGCTTTCTTT
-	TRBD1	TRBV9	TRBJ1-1	CASSVNPGGNTEAFF	TGTGCCAGCAGCGTAAATCCAGGGGGGAACACTGAAGCTTTCTTT
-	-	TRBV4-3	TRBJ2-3	CASSQGPRGGDTQYF	TGCGCCAGCAGCCAAGGTCCCCGGGGAGGAGATACGCAGTATTTT
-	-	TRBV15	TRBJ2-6	CATSSELGLLSGANVLTF	TGTGCCACCAGCAGTGAGTTGGGGCTTCTCTCTGGGGCCAACGTCCTGACTTTC
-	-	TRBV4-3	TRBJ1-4	CASSQEEGNEKLFF	TGCGCCAGCAGCCAAGAGGAGGGAAATGAAAAACTGTTTTTT
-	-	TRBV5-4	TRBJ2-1	CASSQGGFSYNEQFF	TGTGCCAGCAGCCAGGGGGGTTTCTCCTACAATGAGCAGTTCTTC
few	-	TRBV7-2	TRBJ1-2	CASTWTPNYGYTF	TGTGCCAGCACCTGGACACCTAACTATGGCTACACCTTC
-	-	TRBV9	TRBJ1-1	CASSTRGIGEAFF	TGTGCCAGCAGCACCAGGGGAATTGGTGAAGCTTTCTTT
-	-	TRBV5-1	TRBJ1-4	CASRWTAGEEKLFF	TGCGCCAGCAGATGGACGGCCGGGGAGGAAAAACTGTTTTTT
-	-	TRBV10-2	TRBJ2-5	CASSGTGQETQYF	TGCGCCAGCAGTGGGACGGGACAAGAGACCCAGTACTTC
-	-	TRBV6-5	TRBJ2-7	CASRRSHRSSYEQYF	TGTGCCAGCAGGCGATCCCACCGGAGCTCCTACGAGCAGTACTTC
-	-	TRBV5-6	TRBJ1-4	CASSLRRSAATNEKLFF	TGTGCCAGCAGCTTAAGGAGGAGTGCAGCAACTAATGAAAAACTGTTTTTT